Each of the 4 T cell receptor beta chains below was sequenced from the same sample in a study of CXCR3-negative and CXCR3-positive naive CD8 T cells. Whole-study findings and limits: The TRB CDR3s that CXCR3-positive naive cells carried were more hydrophobic than those of CXCR3-negative naive cells.

These receptors' targets are unknown. The authors prepared UMI-labeled TRB cDNA libraries by 5' RACE. No DNA is given; TCRdb re-called the 5' RACE reads and lists each CDR3 protein once. The clone table shows tens of thousands of distinct CDR3 sequences, with the ten largest holding about 0.62%. Material for sequencing was naive CXCR3+ CD8+ T cells from blood. Subset in this sample: CD45RO-CCR7+CD27+CD95- naive CD8+ T cells expressing CXCR3 (TNR3+). The origin of the receptors is a human donor in good health. Some clones in this sample may be carry-over from other donors' samples.

The rearrangement links TRBV5-1 to TRBJ1-6; absent DNA, TCRdb's TRBD1 call cannot be checked. This CDR3 contains 17 residues. Germline V CDR1 and CDR2: SGHRS, YFSETQ. This CDR3 is CASSLSLPGTANSPLHF.

This rearrangement joins TRBV12-3 or TRBV12-4 to TRBJ2-1. CDR3 length equals 12 residues. The CDR3 loop is CASSYQLDEQFF.

This rearrangement joins TRBV28 to TRBJ1-2. The germline V gene encodes CDR1 MDHEN and CDR2 SYDVKM. CDR3 length: 15 residues. CDR3 amino acids: CASSPPGYHNYGYTF.

The rearrangement joins TRBV15 to TRBJ2-1. Germline V lookup: CDR1 LNHNV, CDR2 YYDKDF (reference sequence). This CDR3 has 14 residues. CDR3 in amino acids: CATSRDNLRREQFF.